These 23 T cell receptor beta chains share one sample of origin, sequenced in a study of CD8+CD57+ T cells in acquired aplastic anemia. Profiling of TCR beta VDJ combinations and CDR3 sequences used genomic DNA as template. Each CDR3 protein is one row after TCRdb ran MiXCR on the reads. Of some 200,000 distinct CDR3 sequences listed, roughly 55% are singletons. Specimen: sorted CD4+, CD8+, or CD8+CD57+ T cells (not recorded which) from PBMCs. The receptors were sampled from a human donor in good health.

This clonotype was found a few times. This chain links TRBV6-5 with TRBJ1-1; 7 bases align to TRBD1. Trimming at V came to 0 bases and at J to 2 bases, leaving 9 bases not matched to a gene. CDR3 length equals 17 residues. CDR1 MNHEY and CDR2 SVGAGI come from the germline V gene. CDR3: CASSYSTGTVTNTEAFF. CDR3 sequence (DNA): TGTGCCAGCAGTTACTCGACTGGGACAGTTACAAACACTGAAGCTTTCTTT.

This clonotype was counted only a few times. This chain joins TRBV5-5 and TRBJ1-2; D perhaps matches TRBD1 (5 bases). This CDR3 comprises 14 residues. Deletions cut 4 bases from V and 0 bases from J, with 10 bases between. Germline V lookup: CDR1 SGHKS, CDR2 YYEKEE (reference sequence). In DNA form, the CDR3 reads TGTGCCAGCAGCCGGACACCCACTAACTATGGCTACACCTTC. This codes for CASSRTPTNYGYTF. The variable domain in full, completed from reference TRBV5-5 and TRBJ1-2, reads DAGVTQSPTHLIKTRGQQVTLRCSPISGHKSVSWYQQVLGQGPQFIFQYYEKEERGRGNFPDRFSARQFPNYSSELNVNALLLGDSALYLCASSRTPTNYGYTFGSGTRLTVV.

This clonotype was seen only a few times. V usage is TRBV2 and J usage is TRBJ1-5; 9 nucleotides match TRBD1. Looked up from germline, CDR1 is SNHLY and CDR2 is FYNNEI. V shed 1 base and J 6 bases; nucleotides not matched to a gene: 1. The CDR3 totals 14 residues. CDR3 nucleotide sequence: TGTGCCAGCAGTGAAGACAGGGGGCTTCAGCCCCAGCATTTT. The encoded protein is CASSEDRGLQPQHF.

The chain uses TRBV7-8 and TRBJ2-7; D is tentatively TRBD1 or TRBD2 (5 bases each). CDR1 is SGHVS, CDR2 FQNEAQ, per germline. Trimming cost V 6 bases and J 5 bases, with 11 bases left between them. This CDR3 has 12 residues. In DNA form, the CDR3 reads TGTGCCAGCAGTCAACGGGGCCACGAGCAGTACTTC. Translation: CASSQRGHEQYF.

This chain joins TRBV20-1 and TRBJ1-6; possible D gene TRBD1, 5 bases. V was pared by 1 base and J by 5 bases, with 12 bases between. CDR1 DFQATT and CDR2 SNEGSKA come from the germline V gene (reference sequence). The CDR3 sequence is 15 residues long. The CDR3 loop is CSARGKGKDNSPLHF. The CDR3, as DNA: TGCAGTGCTAGAGGCAAGGGGAAGGATAATTCACCCCTCCACTTT.

This clonotype was picked up many times. This sequence joins TRBV19 and TRBJ1-5, with D possibly TRBD1 on 6 matching bases. This CDR3 comprises 15 residues. V lost 10 bases, J lost 0 bases, and 16 bases lay in between. Germline lookup yields CDR1 LNHDA and CDR2 SQIVND (reference sequence). Written as DNA, the CDR3 is TGTGCCACCAAGGGGGGGGTTTATAGCAATCAGCCCCAGCATTTT. This codes for CATKGGVYSNQPQHF.

This clonotype was detected ten times or more. This sequence joins TRBV5-6 and TRBJ1-1; 7 bases are a match to TRBD1. CDR3 length equals 16 residues. Unmatched junction bases numbered 10, after V lost 0 bases and J lost 5 bases. The germline gives CDR1 SGHDT, CDR2 YYEEEE. This chain's CDR3 is CASSLGVYRGETEAFF. The CDR3 DNA is TGTGCCAGCAGCTTGGGGGTTTACAGGGGTGAGACTGAAGCTTTCTTT.

The chain employs TRBV7-8 and TRBJ1-2; a weak D match, TRBD1 (5 bases). Germline V CDR1 and CDR2: SGHVS, FQNEAQ. CDR3 length equals 14 residues. Trimming removed 5 bases from V and 8 bases from J, with 18 bases in between. CDR3 sequence: CASSPPGGDLGYTF. Written as DNA, the CDR3 is TGTGCCAGCAGCCCACCCGGTGGGGACCTCGGCTACACCTTC. Based on the CDR3 plus reference TRBV7-8 and TRBJ1-2, the full variable domain is GAGVSQSPRYKVAKRGQDVALRCDPISGHVSLFWYQQALGQGPEFLTYFQNEAQLDKSGLPSDRFFAERPEGSVSTLKIQRTQQEDSAVYLCASSPPGGDLGYTFGSGTRLTVV.

In this sample, this clonotype turned up a few times. The chain carries TRBV10-3 and TRBJ2-7; possibly TRBD2 for D (6 bases). This CDR3 is 14 amino acids long. V was trimmed by 10 bases and J by 1 base, leaving 17 bases between them. Per the germline V gene, CDR1 is ENHRY and CDR2 is SYGVKD. The CDR3 nucleotides read TGTGCCACTCAAATGGGGCGGGAATCCTACGAGCAGTACTTC. Residues: CATQMGRESYEQYF.

The rearrangement uses TRBV10-1 and TRBJ2-1; D is perhaps TRBD1 or TRBD2 (6 bases each). Trimming removed 3 bases from V and 1 base from J, with 16 bases in between. Germline V gives CDR1 WNHNN, CDR2 SYGVQD (reference sequence). This CDR3 has 17 amino acids. The CDR3 region is CASSEGGPGASYNEQFF. CDR3 DNA sequence: TGCGCCAGCAGTGAAGGTGGACCGGGGGCGTCCTACAATGAGCAGTTCTTC.

This clonotype was detected ten times or more. The rearrangement uses TRBV7-9 and TRBJ1-1, with D unresolved. The CDR3 is 13 amino acids. The V end was cut by 6 bases, the J end by 5 bases, with 13 bases between. Germline assignment: CDR1 SEHNR and CDR2 FQNEAQ (reference sequence). CDR3 DNA: TGTGCCAGCAGAAAAGGTCCCGGGACTGAAGCTTTCTTT. Protein sequence: CASRKGPGTEAFF.

CDR3 residues: CASSFGTGVEKLFF. The CDR3 DNA reads as TGTGCCAGCAGTTTTGGGACAGGGGTTGAAAAACTGTTTTTT. The genes are TRBV27 and TRBJ1-4; TRBD1 matches at 10 bases. There are 14 residues in the CDR3. The germline gives CDR1 MNHEY, CDR2 SMNVEV (reference sequence). V dropped 3 bases and J dropped 7; count of bases not matched to a gene: 2.

The rearrangement uses TRBV10-2 and TRBJ2-1; D call uncertain. Germline values: CDR1 WSHSY, CDR2 SAAADI. The CDR3 is made up of 15 amino acids. V lost 2 bases and J 9 bases, leaving 17 bases between the germline ends. The CDR3 DNA follows: TGCGCCAGCAGTGAGGAGCTCCACTCAACGGGTGAGCAGTTCTTC. Its translation: CASSEELHSTGEQFF.

This clonotype was found a few times. V gene TRBV7-7 combines with J gene TRBJ1-6, with no clear D. This CDR3 has 14 amino acids. V shed 3 bases and J shed 5 bases, with 8 bases lying between them. The V gene's germline CDR1 is SSHAT and CDR2 FNYEAQ (reference sequence). Here the CDR3 reads CASSLGGDNSPLHF. CDR3 DNA: TGTGCCAGCAGCTTGGGCGGAGATAATTCACCCCTCCACTTT.

The chain couples TRBV24-1 to TRBJ2-3; possibly TRBD1 or TRBD2 for D (5 bases each). The CDR3 consists of 14 residues. Germline CDR1 KGHDR, CDR2 SFDVKD. V lost 6 bases and J 2 bases, leaving 11 bases between the germline ends. CDR3: CATSLGTDTDTQYF. The CDR3, as DNA: TGTGCCACCAGTTTAGGGACGGACACAGATACGCAGTATTTT.

This clonotype was counted only a few times. The chain links TRBV20-1 to TRBJ2-2, with 8 bases aligning to TRBD2. The CDR3 runs 16 residues. V was clipped by 1 base and J by 3 bases; unmatched bases: 7. Germline V lookup: CDR1 DFQATT, CDR2 SNEGSKA (reference sequence). The DNA for the CDR3 is TGCAGTGCTAGAGTCATCGGGCGGGGGGACACCGGGGAGCTGTTTTTT. Protein product: CSARVIGRGDTGELFF.

V and J are TRBV10-3 and TRBJ2-7; 7 bases are a match to TRBD1. The J segment lost 2 bases and the V segment lost 7 bases, leaving 5 bases of the junction unmatched. The CDR3 runs to 13 residues. Germline CDR1 ENHRY, CDR2 SYGVKD. The CDR3 region has the DNA TGTGCCATCATGGGGGACAGTGCCTACGAGCAGTACTTC. Its protein is CAIMGDSAYEQYF.

The genes are TRBV29-1 and TRBJ2-5, with 10 positions matching TRBD2. CDR1 is SQVTM, CDR2 ANQGSEA, per germline. CDR3 size: 14 residues. Trimming removed 5 bases from V and 7 bases from J; junction bases left unmatched: 10. The CDR3 nucleotides read TGCAGCGTTCGGCCTAGCGGGAGTCCTAGGACCCAGTACTTC. It specifies CSVRPSGSPRTQYF.

This rearrangement joins TRBV7-3 to TRBJ2-1, with TRBD1 matching over 9 bases. Trimming took 2 bases from V and 5 from J; bases not matched to a gene: 10. The CDR3 contains 17 residues. From germline, CDR1 is SGHTA and CDR2 FQGTGA. The CDR3 here is CASSLRRPGTGNNEQFF. The CDR3 DNA reads TGTGCCAGCAGCTTACGGCGTCCCGGGACAGGGAACAATGAGCAGTTCTTC.

V gene TRBV6-6 combines with J gene TRBJ1-2; tentatively, D is TRBD1 (6 bases). Germline V gene data show CDR1 as MNHNY and CDR2 as SVGAGI (reference sequence). The length of the CDR3 is 18 residues. V was shortened by 5 bases and J by 8 bases, with 30 bases between the two germline ends. The chain's CDR3 is CASSANAGTAVTQGGYTF. DNA of the CDR3: TGTGCCAGCAGTGCCAATGCCGGGACCGCCGTCACTCAGGGGGGCTACACCTTC.

This clonotype came up many times. The chain recombines TRBV10-1 with TRBJ2-5; D gene ambiguous. Germline V gene lookup returns CDR1 WNHNN and CDR2 SYGVQD (reference sequence). This CDR3 is built from 9 residues. The V and J ends lost 6 bases and 5 bases respectively, with 1 base between them. The CDR3 nucleotides read TGCGCCAGCAGGGAGACCCAGTACTTC. It yields the protein CASRETQYF.

V usage is TRBV25-1 and J usage is TRBJ2-7, with 13 nucleotides matching TRBD2. The CDR3 spans 16 residues. CDR1 MGHDK and CDR2 SYGVNS come from the germline V gene. The V gene end was trimmed by 6 bases and the J gene end by 3 bases; junction bases not matched to a gene: 8. CDR3 in amino acids: CASSAPGLAGSYEQYF. The CDR3 region has the DNA TGTGCCAGCAGCGCGCCGGGACTAGCGGGAAGCTACGAGCAGTACTTC.

This clonotype was detected many times. The chain carries TRBV6-1 and TRBJ1-2; no reliable D call. Germline-derived CDR1 and CDR2 are MNHNS and SASEGT. Trimming shortened V by 6 bases and J by 4 bases, and 21 bases separated the two germline ends. The CDR3 covers 16 residues. The CDR3 nucleotides are TGTGCCAGCAGGGACCTTGGACTGAATCAACTCTATGGCTACACCTTC. It codes for CASRDLGLNQLYGYTF.